This T cell receptor beta chain was recovered during a study of T cells in Graves' hyperthyroidism and ophthalmopathy (dated 2019 in TCRdb). Turning to the overall study: Peripheral blood samples were taken at the time of initial diagnosis, prior to any treatment. To identify distinguishing TCR V-J signatures, a discovery cohort of about 100 patients was used, comprising roughly 45 with Graves' ophthalmopathy and approximately 58 with stable Graves' hyperthyroidism. An independent validation cohort of about 19 hyperthyroidism patients and about 16 patients who later progressed to ophthalmopathy tested prospective prediction of ophthalmopathy. The roughly 99 discovery patients were divided at random into training and test sets in a 7:3 ratio. The study also compared thyroid tissue and blood T-cell repertoires from 5 to 7 Graves' hyperthyroidism patients. Once sampling was done, hyperthyroidism patients were given methimazole at a starting dose of 30 mg daily, whereas ophthalmopathy patients were given high-dose intravenous methylprednisolone. The paper reports TCR Vbeta CDR3 sequencing of some 140 peripheral blood samples: some 44 ophthalmopathy, approximately 74 hyperthyroidism and about 17 progressor patients.

The paper as a whole reports these results and caveats: During validation, the model predicted progression to ophthalmopathy a median of around six months ahead of onset, with 60% to 71% sensitivity and almost 75% specificity. A model built on a 13 V-J signature distinguished ophthalmopathy from stable hyperthyroidism, reaching roughly 88% sensitivity and 81.08% specificity in cross-validation and 80%/75% in testing. No statistical method was used to set the sample size in advance, and investigators knew the group allocation. Blood samples also contained most of the expanded thyroid clonotypes (frequency above 0.001), which suggests that blood repertoires may reflect thyroid immune responses.

The TCR beta CDR3 regions were amplified from RNA transcripts. A first-round RT-PCR of the TCR CDR3 used the HTBI primer set with the Qiagen OneStep RT-PCR kit. Libraries were constructed in a second round of multiplex PCR, after which size selection and purification were carried out. The libraries were sequenced on an Illumina HiSeq2000 using paired-end 100 bp reads. The paper's processing steps were these. SOAPnuke was used to process the raw data, with reads discarded if the reads contained adapters or uncalled bases, had a mean Phred below 15, or lacked an exact constant-primer or identifier match. High-quality paired reads were merged using COPE v1.2.5, and each unique nucleotide sequence was defined as a clonotype. Clonotypes were aligned to IMGT TRBV, TRBD and TRBJ reference segments using MiTCR v1.1. Only V-J combinations with frequency above 0.0001, covering roughly 99% of repertoires, were analysed. The TCS score was defined as the ratio of F50 (clonal expansion) to E x V (chaos), calculated using BLOSUM62-based TCRdist between CDR3 peptides within each V-J. Welch's t-statistics and random forest reduced just over 500 V-J features to 13, which were used in a naive Bayes classifier (R e1071). In TCRdb, the public reads were trimmed at Q25 with fastp and aligned with MiXCR, with productive beta chains retained. Every distinct CDR3 protein forms one entry, paired with its most common genes and DNA. The V and J calls and clone size are TCRdb's, not the authors'. Recorded for this sample are under 350,000 distinct CDR3 sequences; around a fifth of them occurred a single time. The ten largest clonotypes hold under 55% of the sample.

This clonotype was found many times. Its antigen target is currently unknown. Base qualities are not recorded, but no much larger clone differs from it by a single base. A patient counted as having stable Graves' hyperthyroidism if no progression to ophthalmopathy occurred over 18 months of follow-up. Hyperthyroidism patients were aged 18 to 65 years and newly diagnosed, with disease duration of less than 2 months. Patients with uncontrolled infections, other autoimmune diseases, pregnancy or lactation were excluded. Diagnoses relied on clinical symptoms, serum thyroxine and TRAb, thyroid ultrasound and orbital computed tomography. PBMCs were separated from roughly 10 ml of fresh peripheral blood using Ficoll-Paque density gradient centrifugation. Trizol reagent was used to extract total RNA, and RNA quality was then checked on an Agilent 2100 Bioanalyzer. The sample consisted of blood. This receptor was identified in a woman in her fifties or sixties with Graves' hyperthyroidism.

In nucleotide form, the sequence is TGCGCCAGCAGCCCCAGGTACAGGGGGAGGGCTAACACTGAAGCTTTCTTT. Translation gives CASSPRYRGRANTEAFF. This receptor chain uses TRBV5-1 and TRBJ1-1; 8 central bases correspond to TRBD1. From V the trimming removes 4 bases and from J it removes 2 bases, while the gene matches leave 13 bases of the junction unaccounted for. Based on the germline V gene, the CDR1 and CDR2 sequences are SGHRS and YFSETQ. Including the terminal cysteine and phenylalanine, the CDR3 comprises 17 residues. Of all the DNA, just the CDR3 is kept, 51 bases in frame from base 1.